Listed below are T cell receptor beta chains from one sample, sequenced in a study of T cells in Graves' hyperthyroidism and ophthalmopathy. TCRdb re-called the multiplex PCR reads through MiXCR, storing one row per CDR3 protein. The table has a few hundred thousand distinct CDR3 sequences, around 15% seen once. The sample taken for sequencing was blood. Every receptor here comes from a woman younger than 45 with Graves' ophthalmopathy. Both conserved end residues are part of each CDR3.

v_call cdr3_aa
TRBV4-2 CASSQAPQDGYEQYF
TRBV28 CASSRDRWETQYF
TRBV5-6 CASSQRGEETQYF
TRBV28 CASSLPASNQPQHF
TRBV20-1 CSAISGTSGGNTDTQYF
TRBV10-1 CASSDEGSREQYF
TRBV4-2 CASSRGLAKNIQYF
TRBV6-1 CASSYIVGQKTQYF
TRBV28 CASSSLLAGGRGEQFF
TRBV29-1 CSVEGLLEEGTGELFF
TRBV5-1 CASSLERGTDEQYF
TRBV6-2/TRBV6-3 CASSPFEGREQFF
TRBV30 CAWSRGLAGGTDTQYF